This is a list of T cell receptor beta chains from one sample in a study of T cells after yellow fever vaccination. TCRdb recomputed calls from the 5' RACE reads with MiXCR, one row per CDR3 protein. This table holds more than 300,000 distinct CDR3 sequences, roughly 10% found once. The sample consisted of CD4+ T cells sorted from PBMCs, taken 45 days after the yellow fever booster vaccination. The receptors shown here come from a man aged 18 to 35 who received the YFV17D yellow fever vaccine. Both conserved end residues are part of each CDR3. D genes are given only for firm matches. Size is omitted from some rows. Given values are once, few, many or a class for expanded clones.

v_gene: TRBV5-6; j_gene: TRBJ2-5; abundance: many; d_gene: TRBD2; CDR3nt: TGTGCCAGCAGCTTATTCGGAGCGGGGGGGCGCCCGGAGACCCAGTACTTC; CDR3aa: CASSLFGAGGRPETQYF
v_gene: TRBV11-2; j_gene: TRBJ1-2; abundance: .; d_gene: TRBD1; CDR3nt: TGTGCCAGCAGCTTAGCTGGGACAGTCTTATATGGCTACACCTTC; CDR3aa: CASSLAGTVLYGYTF
v_gene: TRBV24-1; j_gene: TRBJ1-1; abundance: many; d_gene: TRBD1; CDR3nt: TGTGCCACCTCCGGGACAGGGCTTGGCACTGAAGCTTTCTTT; CDR3aa: CATSGTGLGTEAFF
v_gene: TRBV18; j_gene: TRBJ1-5; abundance: .; d_gene: .; CDR3nt: TGTGCCAGCTCACCACTTGTTGAGCAGCCCCAGCATTTT; CDR3aa: CASSPLVEQPQHF
v_gene: TRBV28; j_gene: TRBJ1-1; abundance: .; d_gene: TRBD1; CDR3nt: TGTGCCAGCAGTATAGGACAGGGGGGCACTGAAGCTTTCTTT; CDR3aa: CASSIGQGGTEAFF
v_gene: TRBV5-1; j_gene: TRBJ2-5; abundance: few; d_gene: TRBD2; CDR3nt: TGCGCCAGCAGCTTAAGCGGGGGGGCGAGTCAAGAGACCCAGTACTTC; CDR3aa: CASSLSGGASQETQYF
v_gene: TRBV6-5; j_gene: TRBJ2-5; abundance: .; d_gene: .; CDR3nt: TGTGCCAGCAGTTACTCTCTATTTCTCGGGGAGACCCAGTACTTC; CDR3aa: CASSYSLFLGETQYF
v_gene: TRBV5-5; j_gene: TRBJ1-2; abundance: few; d_gene: .; CDR3nt: TGTGCCAGCAGCTTGGTCGCCCATAGCTATGGCTACACCTTC; CDR3aa: CASSLVAHSYGYTF
v_gene: TRBV10-3; j_gene: TRBJ2-3; abundance: .; d_gene: TRBD2; CDR3nt: TGTGCCATCAGTGGTAGCGGGGGCACAGATACGCAGTATTTT; CDR3aa: CAISGSGGTDTQYF
v_gene: TRBV10-1; j_gene: TRBJ2-3; abundance: .; d_gene: .; CDR3nt: TGCGCCAGCAGTGAGCCGCCCGAAGATACGCAGTATTTT; CDR3aa: CASSEPPEDTQYF
v_gene: TRBV10-3; j_gene: TRBJ1-2; abundance: .; d_gene: .; CDR3nt: TGTGCCATCAGTGGGACAATCCATGGCTACACCTTC; CDR3aa: CAISGTIHGYTF
v_gene: TRBV6-2/TRBV6-3; j_gene: TRBJ1-1; abundance: few; d_gene: .; CDR3nt: TGTGCCAGCATTGGTTCGGGCAGGACTGAAGCTTTCTTT; CDR3aa: CASIGSGRTEAFF
v_gene: TRBV7-9; j_gene: TRBJ1-1; abundance: many; d_gene: .; CDR3nt: TGTGCCAGCAGCTTGCAGGGATGGAACACTGAAGCTTTCTTT; CDR3aa: CASSLQGWNTEAFF
v_gene: TRBV7-9; j_gene: TRBJ1-2; abundance: few; d_gene: .; CDR3nt: TGTGCCAGCAGCCCAGAGATGAGCTACACCTTC; CDR3aa: CASSPEMSYTF
v_gene: TRBV7-9; j_gene: TRBJ2-7; abundance: .; d_gene: TRBD2; CDR3nt: TGTGCCAGCAGCCCGCGGGATTGGGGACTAGCCTACGAGCAGTACTTC; CDR3aa: CASSPRDWGLAYEQYF
v_gene: TRBV12-3/TRBV12-4; j_gene: TRBJ1-2; abundance: few; d_gene: .; CDR3nt: TGTGCCAGCAGTTTGGGGCAGAGGGCGGCCTATGGCTACACCTTC; CDR3aa: CASSLGQRAAYGYTF
v_gene: TRBV20-1; j_gene: TRBJ1-5; abundance: .; d_gene: .; CDR3nt: TGCAGTGCTAGGGGTCCCAATCAGCCCCAGCATTTT; CDR3aa: CSARGPNQPQHF
v_gene: TRBV5-1; j_gene: TRBJ1-2; abundance: .; d_gene: .; CDR3nt: TGCGCCAGCAGCTTGGAGTCCGTTAACTATGGCTACACCTTC; CDR3aa: CASSLESVNYGYTF
v_gene: TRBV12-3/TRBV12-4; j_gene: TRBJ2-3; abundance: .; d_gene: .; CDR3nt: TGTGCCAGCAGTTTAAGAGGCCAGGCCTTAACCACGCAGTATTTT; CDR3aa: CASSLRGQALTTQYF
v_gene: TRBV4-3; j_gene: TRBJ2-3; abundance: .; d_gene: TRBD2; CDR3nt: TGCGCCAGCAGCCAAGGCGGGGGGGTCATAGATACGCAGTATTTT; CDR3aa: CASSQGGGVIDTQYF
v_gene: TRBV7-9; j_gene: TRBJ2-7; abundance: .; d_gene: .; CDR3nt: TGTGCCAGCAGCCCCAGGGTATCGTCCCCCTACGAGCAGTACTTC; CDR3aa: CASSPRVSSPYEQYF
v_gene: TRBV7-6; j_gene: TRBJ2-5; abundance: many; d_gene: TRBD1; CDR3nt: TGTGCCAGCAGCCTGAGACAGGGCCAAGAGACCCAGTACTTC; CDR3aa: CASSLRQGQETQYF
v_gene: TRBV5-4; j_gene: TRBJ2-1; abundance: .; d_gene: .; CDR3nt: TGTGCCAGCAGTAGGGCCCTGAGCTCCTACAATGAGCAGTTCTTC; CDR3aa: CASSRALSSYNEQFF
v_gene: TRBV27; j_gene: TRBJ1-2; abundance: many; d_gene: .; CDR3nt: TGTGCCAGCAGCTCCGGGAGGGACTATGGCTACACCTTC; CDR3aa: CASSSGRDYGYTF
v_gene: TRBV20-1; j_gene: TRBJ2-3; abundance: few; d_gene: TRBD2; CDR3nt: TGCAGTGCTATGCGGACTAGTAAGGTCGATACGCAGTATTTT; CDR3aa: CSAMRTSKVDTQYF
v_gene: TRBV7-2; j_gene: TRBJ1-1; abundance: .; d_gene: .; CDR3nt: TGTGCCAGCAGCCCCCAGATTGAAGCTTTCTTT; CDR3aa: CASSPQIEAFF
v_gene: TRBV19; j_gene: TRBJ2-5; abundance: few; d_gene: .; CDR3nt: TGTGCCAGTAGGTTCAGAGGGGGGCAGACCCAGTACTTC; CDR3aa: CASRFRGGQTQYF
v_gene: TRBV5-1; j_gene: TRBJ2-3; abundance: .; d_gene: TRBD2; CDR3nt: TGCGCCAGCAGCTTTCGGGGAGGAGTAGCGGGAAAGACAGATACGCAGTATTTT; CDR3aa: CASSFRGGVAGKTDTQYF
v_gene: TRBV20-1; j_gene: TRBJ2-5; abundance: few; d_gene: .; CDR3nt: TGCAGTGCTACCGGATACAATCTGGGCCGGGGTCGGGAGACCCAGTACTTC; CDR3aa: CSATGYNLGRGRETQYF
v_gene: TRBV2; j_gene: TRBJ2-3; abundance: few; d_gene: .; CDR3nt: TGTGCCAGCGGGTCCCTCGGTGATACGCAGTATTTT; CDR3aa: CASGSLGDTQYF
v_gene: TRBV12-3/TRBV12-4; j_gene: TRBJ1-1; abundance: .; d_gene: TRBD1; CDR3nt: TGTGCCAACTCACGGGACAGGGACACTGAAGCTTTCTTT; CDR3aa: CANSRDRDTEAFF
v_gene: TRBV18; j_gene: TRBJ2-1; abundance: .; d_gene: TRBD1; CDR3nt: TGTGCCAGCTCAGGGAGGACAGGGGACAATGAGCAGTTCTTC; CDR3aa: CASSGRTGDNEQFF
v_gene: TRBV5-1; j_gene: TRBJ1-2; abundance: .; d_gene: .; CDR3nt: TGCGCCAGCAGCTTGGCACCCGGTGGGACGAGAGGCTACACCTTC; CDR3aa: CASSLAPGGTRGYTF
v_gene: TRBV12-3/TRBV12-4; j_gene: TRBJ2-7; abundance: many; d_gene: .; CDR3nt: TGTGCCAGCAGTTTAGCGCAAAGGGCGGAGGAGCAGTACTTC; CDR3aa: CASSLAQRAEEQYF
v_gene: TRBV11-2; j_gene: TRBJ1-5; abundance: .; d_gene: TRBD1; CDR3nt: TGTGCCAGCAGCTCAGGGGGCTATAGCAATCAGCCCCAGCATTTT; CDR3aa: CASSSGGYSNQPQHF
v_gene: TRBV4-2; j_gene: TRBJ2-1; abundance: many; d_gene: TRBD1; CDR3nt: TGTGCCAGCAGCCGGGGGGACAGGGGAGATGAGCAGTTCTTC; CDR3aa: CASSRGDRGDEQFF
v_gene: TRBV9; j_gene: TRBJ2-5; abundance: few; d_gene: .; CDR3nt: TGTGCCAGCAGCGCCAGCCAAGAGACCCAGTACTTC; CDR3aa: CASSASQETQYF
v_gene: TRBV10-3; j_gene: TRBJ1-2; abundance: few; d_gene: TRBD1; CDR3nt: TGTGCCATCAGTGAAGGCAGGGGGCGAACTTACTATGGCTACACCTTC; CDR3aa: CAISEGRGRTYYGYTF
v_gene: TRBV19; j_gene: TRBJ2-2; abundance: few; d_gene: .; CDR3nt: TGTGCCAGTAGTACTCCGATAAAGAACACCGGGGAGCTGTTTTTT; CDR3aa: CASSTPIKNTGELFF
v_gene: TRBV5-1; j_gene: TRBJ2-5; abundance: .; d_gene: TRBD2; CDR3nt: TGCGCCAGCACCAGCGGGGAGTCAATGACCCAGTACTTC; CDR3aa: CASTSGESMTQYF
v_gene: TRBV7-2; j_gene: TRBJ1-5; abundance: .; d_gene: .; CDR3nt: TGTGCCAGCAGCTTTCGGGGGGACGATCAGCCCCAGCATTTT; CDR3aa: CASSFRGDDQPQHF
v_gene: TRBV7-9; j_gene: TRBJ2-3; abundance: many; d_gene: .; CDR3nt: TGTGCCAGCAGCCCGGACTCCAACTCAGATACGCAGTATTTT; CDR3aa: CASSPDSNSDTQYF
v_gene: TRBV14; j_gene: TRBJ2-3; abundance: few; d_gene: .; CDR3nt: TGTGCCAGCAGCCGATTATCCGGGACGAGCACAGATACGCAGTATTTT; CDR3aa: CASSRLSGTSTDTQYF
v_gene: TRBV5-1; j_gene: TRBJ2-5; abundance: .; d_gene: TRBD1; CDR3nt: TGCGCCAGCAGCGCGGGGACAGGGGAAGGGAAGACCCAGTACTTC; CDR3aa: CASSAGTGEGKTQYF
v_gene: TRBV12-3/TRBV12-4; j_gene: TRBJ2-3; abundance: .; d_gene: .; CDR3nt: TGTGCCAGCAGTCAAAGACTCTCAGATACGCAGTATTTT; CDR3aa: CASSQRLSDTQYF
v_gene: TRBV20-1; j_gene: TRBJ1-5; abundance: .; d_gene: .; CDR3nt: TGCAGTGCTAGAGATCCAAAGAAACAATATAGCAATCAGCCCCAGCATTTT; CDR3aa: CSARDPKKQYSNQPQHF
v_gene: TRBV19; j_gene: TRBJ2-1; abundance: .; d_gene: .; CDR3nt: TGTGCACCTCGGGCCGGGACGAGAAACAATGAGCAGTTCTTC; CDR3aa: CAPRAGTRNNEQFF
v_gene: TRBV28; j_gene: TRBJ1-2; abundance: .; d_gene: .; CDR3nt: TGTGCCAGCAGCCGCCCCGAGGGGCTCGTAGGTCGCGCTCCCTATGGCTACACCTTC; CDR3aa: CASSRPEGLVGRAPYGYTF
v_gene: TRBV7-2; j_gene: TRBJ1-1; abundance: .; d_gene: .; CDR3nt: TGTGCCAGCAGCCACGAGGCAACTGAAGCTTTCTTT; CDR3aa: CASSHEATEAFF
v_gene: TRBV7-2; j_gene: TRBJ1-5; abundance: .; d_gene: TRBD1; CDR3nt: TGTGCCAGCAGCCTATGGACAGGACTCAATCAGCCCCAGCATTTT; CDR3aa: CASSLWTGLNQPQHF